The clone carrying this TCR beta chain was seen many times. Its antigen remains unidentified. The CDR3 extends over 11 amino acids. Germline loops: CDR1 SGHAT, CDR2 FQNNGV. Trimming took 1 base from V and 10 from J, leaving 5 bases between them. Molecules of cDNA were individually given unique molecular identifiers that were attached to them. MiXCR was run by TCRdb on the 5' RACE reads, yielding one entry per CDR3 protein. The sample has approximately 39,000 distinct CDR3 sequences; 4.6% are singletons. This record comes from a study of early T cells in non-severe SARS-CoV-2 infection. Study results and limitations: The VDJdb matching leaned toward anti-spike CD8 responses and overlooked private and CD4 specificities.

The V call is TRBV11-2, the J call TRBJ2-1; D might be TRBD2 (5 bases). This TCR derives from an adult who was a healthcare worker with PCR-confirmed SARS-CoV-2 infection or an uninfected control (not recorded which). The specimen was whole blood. The CDR3 here is CASSLAGEQFF. DNA of the CDR3: TGTGCCAGCAGCTTAGCGGGGGAGCAGTTCTTC.